The clone carrying this T cell receptor (beta chain) was counted ten times or more. The data stem from a study of T cells in Graves' hyperthyroidism and ophthalmopathy. This CDR3 has 15 amino acids. CDR1 is PRHDT and CDR2 is FYEKMQ in the germline V gene (reference sequence). The trim removed 0 bases at V and 4 bases at J, leaving 2 bases unmatched. RNA transcripts served as the template for amplifying TCR beta CDR3 regions. With the HTBI primer set, the TCR CDR3 went through a first round of RT-PCR. MiXCR was run by TCRdb on the multiplex PCR reads, yielding one entry per CDR3 protein. Here the sample spans roughly 400,000 distinct CDR3 sequences, approximately 14% being singletons.

Sequencing was performed on blood. The receptor comes from a woman aged 18-29 years with Graves' hyperthyroidism that later progressed to Graves' ophthalmopathy. The gene calls are TRBV13 and TRBJ2-1, with TRBD2 identical over 8 bases. This CDR3 reads CASSLGQRGYNEQFF. The CDR3 DNA reads TGTGCCAGCAGCTTAGGCCAGCGGGGGTACAATGAGCAGTTCTTC.